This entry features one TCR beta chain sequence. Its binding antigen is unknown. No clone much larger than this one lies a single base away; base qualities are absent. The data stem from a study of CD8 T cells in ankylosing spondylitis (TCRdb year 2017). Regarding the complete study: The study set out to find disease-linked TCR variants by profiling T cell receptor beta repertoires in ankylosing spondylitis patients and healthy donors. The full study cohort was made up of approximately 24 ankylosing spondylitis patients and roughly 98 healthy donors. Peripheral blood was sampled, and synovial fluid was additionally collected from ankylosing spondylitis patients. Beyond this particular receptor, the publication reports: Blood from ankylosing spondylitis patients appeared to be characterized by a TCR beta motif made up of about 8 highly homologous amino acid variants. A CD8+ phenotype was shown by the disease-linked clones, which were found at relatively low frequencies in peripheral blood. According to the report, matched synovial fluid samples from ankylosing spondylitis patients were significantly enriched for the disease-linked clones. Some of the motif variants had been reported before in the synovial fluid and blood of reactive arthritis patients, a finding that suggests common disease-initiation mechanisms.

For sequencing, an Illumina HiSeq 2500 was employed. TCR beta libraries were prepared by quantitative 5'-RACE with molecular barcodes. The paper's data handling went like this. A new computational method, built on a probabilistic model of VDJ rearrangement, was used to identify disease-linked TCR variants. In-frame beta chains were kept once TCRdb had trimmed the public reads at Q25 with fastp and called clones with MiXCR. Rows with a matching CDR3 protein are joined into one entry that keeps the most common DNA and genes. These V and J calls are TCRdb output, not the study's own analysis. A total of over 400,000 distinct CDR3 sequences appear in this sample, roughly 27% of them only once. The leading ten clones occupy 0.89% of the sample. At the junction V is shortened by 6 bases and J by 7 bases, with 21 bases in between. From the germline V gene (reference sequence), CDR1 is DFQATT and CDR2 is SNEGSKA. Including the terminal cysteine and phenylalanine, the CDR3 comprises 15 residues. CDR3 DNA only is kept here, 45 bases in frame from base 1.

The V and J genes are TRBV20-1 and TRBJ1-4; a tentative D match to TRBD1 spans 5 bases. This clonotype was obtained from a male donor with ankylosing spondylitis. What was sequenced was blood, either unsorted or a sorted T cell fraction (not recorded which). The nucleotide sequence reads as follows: TGCAGTGCGGGACCGGGGCTCCCGCAAGGTGAAAAACTGTTTTTT. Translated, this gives CSAGPGLPQGEKLFF.